The TCR beta chain under discussion was sequenced for a study of cytomegalovirus exposure and HLA in healthy donors. Overall study results and limits: In a later analysis, HLA-C alleles had the fewest associated TCRs, DRB1 alleles the most.

After removal of 4 bases from V and 4 bases from J, the junction contained 9 bases not matched to a gene. This CDR3 has 15 residues. The germline V gene has CDR1 GTSNPN and CDR2 SVGIG (reference sequence). With respect to this clone: Its antigen is unidentified.

The PCR ran on 60 Vbeta and 13 Jbeta primers. Produced via immunoSEQ multiplex PCR; TCRdb's table is partial and in-frame only. The sample comprises roughly 93,000 clones, about 81% of which are singletons, and 10% to 11% rests with the top ten. This receptor was identified in a young man in good health and CMV-seropositive. This rearrangement joins TRBV30 to TRBJ1-2, with 10 bases that match TRBD1. Sequenced sample: PBMCs. The CDR3 protein is CAWTTPGQGSYGYTF. The CDR3 DNA follows: TGTGCCTGGACGACTCCGGGACAGGGGAGCTATGGCTACACCTTC.